The TCR beta chain under discussion was sequenced for a study of T cells in localized non-small cell lung cancer. Study-level findings and limits: Uninvolved adjacent lung had more T cell clonality than any other tissue, topping tumor. Overall survival was longer when the density of T cells in the blood was higher. The study sequenced only one region of the tumor. As a result, intratumor heterogeneity could not be excluded and remains possible. Turning up in adjacent lung were a median approximately 60 of the top 100 tumor clones.

Comment on this clone: The antigen is unknown.

The data were produced by immunoSEQ multiplex PCR, yet TCRdb's version contains in-frame clones alone and is incomplete. Here the sample spans about 3,000 clones, approximately 29% being singletons. Germline CDR1 LNHDA, CDR2 SQIVND (reference sequence). The V and J ends lost 3 bases and 2 bases respectively, with 10 bases between them. The CDR3 length is 14 residues. The gene calls are TRBV19 and TRBJ1-1; D unclear. This clonotype was obtained from a woman aged 35 to 70 with stage I lung adenocarcinoma. This material consisted of lung tumor tissue, taken before any cancer treatment. DNA for the CDR3: TGTGCCAGTAGTATGCTCTCCCTAAACACTGAAGCTTTCTTT. This gives the protein CASSMLSLNTEAFF.